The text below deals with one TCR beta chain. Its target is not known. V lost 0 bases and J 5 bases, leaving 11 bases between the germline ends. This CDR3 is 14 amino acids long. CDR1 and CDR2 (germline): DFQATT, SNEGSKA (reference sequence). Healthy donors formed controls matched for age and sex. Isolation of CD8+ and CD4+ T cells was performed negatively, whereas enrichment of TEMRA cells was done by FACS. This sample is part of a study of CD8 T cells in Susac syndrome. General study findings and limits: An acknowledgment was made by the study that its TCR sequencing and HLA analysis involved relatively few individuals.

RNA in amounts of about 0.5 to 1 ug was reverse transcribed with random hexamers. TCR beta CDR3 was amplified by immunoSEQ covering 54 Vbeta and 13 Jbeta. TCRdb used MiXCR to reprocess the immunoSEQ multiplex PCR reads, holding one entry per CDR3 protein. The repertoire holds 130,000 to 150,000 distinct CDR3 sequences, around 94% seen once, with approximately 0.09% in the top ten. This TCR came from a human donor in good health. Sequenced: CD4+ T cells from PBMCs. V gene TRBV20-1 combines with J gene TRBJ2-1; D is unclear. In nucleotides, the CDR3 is TGCAGTGCTAGAGACGGGCGGACCAACAATGAGCAGTTCTTC. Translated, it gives CSARDGRTNNEQFF.